This T cell receptor beta chain was retrieved from a study of OX40 agonist ivuxolimab in advanced cancers. Study background: Three patients showed partial responses: one hepatocellular carcinoma and two cutaneous melanoma cases.

Clones were read by immunoSEQ multiplex PCR, and TCRdb kept only the in-frame ones, dropping some. This sample has about 90,000 clones; approximately 91% occur once, and the top ten carry 0.33%. A note on this clone: What it binds is not known.

Study results and limitations: On average, a greater number of expanded clones characterised CD8+ T cells relative to CD4+. Certain nonresponders likewise exhibited a low normalized T-cell clonal expansion. There was clonal expansion of CD4+ and CD8+ blood T cells by week 6 at 0.1 to 3.0 mg/kg.

Germline V gene sequence: CDR1 SEHNR, CDR2 FQNEAQ (reference sequence). Trimming stripped 3 bases from V and 0 bases from J, with 7 bases between. The CDR3 sequence is 14 residues long. The sequence was obtained from an adult with an advanced solid tumor such as melanoma, head and neck, liver or kidney cancer. This chain connects TRBV7-9 to TRBJ2-3; D remains ambiguous. This specimen consisted of CD4+ or CD8+ T cells sorted from blood, obtained in a trial of the OX40 agonist ivuxolimab. The CDR3 here is CASSFRISTDTQYF. CDR3 DNA sequence: TGTGCCAGCAGCTTCCGAATTAGCACAGATACGCAGTATTTT.